These T cell receptor beta chains were read from a single sample in a study of post-analysis software for immune sequencing data. MiXCR, run by TCRdb on the PCR reads, gives a single entry per CDR3 protein. The sample shows around 250,000 distinct CDR3 sequences, 35% to 45% of them seen only once. The sequenced material came from blood. These receptors were taken from a girl between 5 and 17 years old with multiple sclerosis. Each CDR3 is given without its conserved first and last residue.

V gene: TRBV2
CDR3 protein: ASSPSGQNTEAF

V gene: TRBV5-6
CDR3 protein: ASSLPGAYGYT

V gene: TRBV11-2
CDR3 protein: ASSLVRGATDTQY

V gene: TRBV24-1
CDR3 protein: ATSDLGGLRAHEQF

V gene: TRBV20-1
CDR3 protein: SASPLNEQF

V gene: TRBV29-1
CDR3 protein: SVGHTGLTDTQY

V gene: TRBV6-2/TRBV6-3
CDR3 protein: ASRTGDRYNEQF

V gene: TRBV5-1
CDR3 protein: ASSLSGATGEKLF

V gene: TRBV7-2
CDR3 protein: ASSNTIAGTNTGELF

V gene: TRBV15
CDR3 protein: ATSRDGNPPIQY

V gene: TRBV6-1
CDR3 protein: ASSENPPRLGLMNTEAF

V gene: TRBV10-3
CDR3 protein: AISDPTGGSTEAF

V gene: TRBV2
CDR3 protein: ASHDRTSGALLAQETQY

V gene: TRBV19
CDR3 protein: ASSRTSVHQETQY

V gene: TRBV5-1
CDR3 protein: ASSRGGGTYNGQF

V gene: TRBV25-1
CDR3 protein: ASSEGGQPGDEQY

V gene: TRBV15
CDR3 protein: ATSRVSRGREAKNIQY

V gene: TRBV5-1
CDR3 protein: ASGESPGTEAF